This T cell receptor beta chain is drawn from a study of T cell responses to AZD1222 COVID-19 vaccine. The CDR3 spans 14 residues. With 4 bases removed from V and 9 bases from J, the gap between germline ends came to 13 bases. Germline V gene lookup returns CDR1 SNHLY and CDR2 FYNNEI. On this clone: Its antigen is unknown.

Findings and caveats of the study: Repertoires were sampled only after the peak T cell response.

TCRdb's table, derived via immunoSEQ multiplex PCR, lists solely in-frame clones and lacks some. The sample includes 100,000 to 120,000 clones, approximately 87% of them seen just once. The sample here was peripheral blood, taken on day 0 of AZD1222 vaccination. The V and J genes are TRBV2 and TRBJ1-6; maybe TRBD1 (5 bases). This TCR came from an adult in good health. For the CDR3, the DNA is TGTGCCAGCAGTGTCGACAGCCTGGGTTCACCCCTCCACTTT. Its protein product is CASSVDSLGSPLHF.